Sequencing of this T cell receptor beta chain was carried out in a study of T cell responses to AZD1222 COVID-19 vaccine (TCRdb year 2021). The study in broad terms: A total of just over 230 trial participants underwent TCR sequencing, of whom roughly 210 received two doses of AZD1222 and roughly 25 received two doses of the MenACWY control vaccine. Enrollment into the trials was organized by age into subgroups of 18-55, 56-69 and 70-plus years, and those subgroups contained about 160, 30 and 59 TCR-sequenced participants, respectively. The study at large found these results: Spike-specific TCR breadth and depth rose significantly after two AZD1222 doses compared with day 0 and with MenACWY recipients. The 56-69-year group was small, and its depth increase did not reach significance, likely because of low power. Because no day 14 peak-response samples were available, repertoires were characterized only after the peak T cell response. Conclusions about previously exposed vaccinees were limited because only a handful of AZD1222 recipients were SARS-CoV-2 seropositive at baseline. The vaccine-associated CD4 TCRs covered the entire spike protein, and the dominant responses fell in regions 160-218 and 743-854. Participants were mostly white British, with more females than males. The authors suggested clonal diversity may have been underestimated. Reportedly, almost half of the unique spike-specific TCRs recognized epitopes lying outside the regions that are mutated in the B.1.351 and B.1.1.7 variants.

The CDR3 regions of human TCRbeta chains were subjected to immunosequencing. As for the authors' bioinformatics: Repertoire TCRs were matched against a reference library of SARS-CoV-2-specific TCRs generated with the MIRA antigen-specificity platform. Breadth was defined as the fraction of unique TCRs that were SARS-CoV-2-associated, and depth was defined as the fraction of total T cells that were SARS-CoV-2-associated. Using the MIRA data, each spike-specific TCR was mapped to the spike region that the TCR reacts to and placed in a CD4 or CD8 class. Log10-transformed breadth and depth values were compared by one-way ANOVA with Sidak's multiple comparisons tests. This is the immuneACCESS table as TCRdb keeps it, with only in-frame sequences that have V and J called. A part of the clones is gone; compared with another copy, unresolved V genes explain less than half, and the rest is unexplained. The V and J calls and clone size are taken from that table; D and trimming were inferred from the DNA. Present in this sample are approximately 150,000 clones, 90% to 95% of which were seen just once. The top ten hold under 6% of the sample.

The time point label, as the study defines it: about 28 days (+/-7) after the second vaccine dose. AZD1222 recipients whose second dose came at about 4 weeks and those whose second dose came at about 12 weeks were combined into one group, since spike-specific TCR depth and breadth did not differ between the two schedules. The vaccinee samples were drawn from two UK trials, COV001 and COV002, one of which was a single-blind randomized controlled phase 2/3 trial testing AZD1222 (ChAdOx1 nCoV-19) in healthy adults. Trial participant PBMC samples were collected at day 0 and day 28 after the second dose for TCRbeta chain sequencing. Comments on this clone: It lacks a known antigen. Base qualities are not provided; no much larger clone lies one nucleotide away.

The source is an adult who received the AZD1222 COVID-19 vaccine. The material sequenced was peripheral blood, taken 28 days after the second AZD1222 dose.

The DNA reads as follows: TGTGCCAGCAGCTTAGCACAGACAGATACGCAGTATTTT. This sequence encodes CASSLAQTDTQYF. The V and J genes are TRBV7-2 and TRBJ2-3, with no reliable assignment of the D segment. From the cysteine up to the phenylalanine, the CDR3 has a length of 13 residues. Only the CDR3 region is kept as DNA, spanning 39 bases read in frame from base 1. The germline V gene gives CDR1 as SGHTA and CDR2 as FQGNSA. A distance of 4 bases separates the germline ends of V and J, which lose 0 bases and 3 bases respectively.